A selection of T cell receptor beta chains follows, all from one sample in a study of technical replicates of blood from four donors. Profiling relied on immunoSEQ multiplex PCR, and the TCRdb table lists in-frame clones only, not all of them. Counted here are about 68,000 clones, under 98% occurring once; the ten biggest clones make up about 0.28%. Sequenced: T cells isolated from PBMCs. All receptors come from a human donor in good health. The CDR3 runs from the conserved cysteine through the conserved F or W. Fields, in order: V gene, J gene, clone size, D gene, CDR3 DNA, CDR3 protein. A D gene is named only where the DNA matches it firmly. Size is stated for part of the rows, as once, few or many counts, or as a class when the clone is expanded.

TRBV4-1,TRBJ2-1,NA,NA,TGCGCCAGCAGCCAAGAGGCCCAGAGGGATGAGCAGTTCTTC,CASSQEAQRDEQFF
TRBV11-3,TRBJ2-1,NA,NA,TGTGCCAGCAGCCAAGAAGGGGATCGGAGCAATGAGCAGTTCTTC,CASSQEGDRSNEQFF
TRBV5-1,TRBJ2-2,NA,TRBD1,TGCGCCAGCAGCTTGGGACAGGGGATCCTCGGGGAGCTGTTTTTT,CASSLGQGILGELFF
TRBV9,TRBJ2-3,NA,NA,TGTGCCAGCAGCGCCCCCGGCAGGGCGATAGCAGATACGCAGTATTTT,CASSAPGRAIADTQYF
TRBV2,TRBJ2-3,once,NA,TGTGCCAGCAGTGAAAACAGCTTCACAGATACGCAGTATTTT,CASSENSFTDTQYF
TRBV7-2,TRBJ1-2,NA,TRBD1,TGTGCCAGCAGCCCTAGACAGGGCCTATCTACTTACACCTTC,CASSPRQGLSTYTF
TRBV7-8,TRBJ1-1,NA,NA,TGTGCCAGCAGCTTAGCCGAGGAGAACACTGAAGCTTTCTTT,CASSLAEENTEAFF
TRBV11-2,TRBJ1-2,NA,NA,TGTGCCAGCAGCCGTACGGGGACTGGAGAAAACTATGGCTACACCTTC,CASSRTGTGENYGYTF
TRBV25-1,TRBJ2-6,NA,TRBD1,TGTGCCAGCAGTGCTACAGGGGTCTATGGGGCCAACGTCCTGACTTTC,CASSATGVYGANVLTF
TRBV9,TRBJ2-2,NA,TRBD2,TGTGCCAGCAGCGTAGGGGGGGGAACCACCGGGGAGCTGTTTTTT,CASSVGGGTTGELFF
TRBV5-1,TRBJ2-7,NA,TRBD2,TGCGCCAGCAGCTCTAGCGGGTGGGGGCAGTACTTC,CASSSSGWGQYF
TRBV2,TRBJ2-3,NA,NA,TGTGCCACCGATAAGGAGGCTTCTAGCACAGATACGCAGTATTTT,CATDKEASSTDTQYF
TRBV5-8,TRBJ2-1,NA,TRBD1,TGTGCCAGCAGCCACCGGGACAGACTATACAATGAGCAGTTCTTC,CASSHRDRLYNEQFF
TRBV5-1,TRBJ1-5,NA,NA,TGCGCCAGCAGCCAGAATGGTGGGCATCAGCCCCAGCATTTT,CASSQNGGHQPQHF
TRBV6-5,TRBJ1-5,NA,TRBD1,TGTGCCAGCGCAACAGGGGGCAATCAGCCCCAGCATTTT,CASATGGNQPQHF
TRBV14,TRBJ2-7,NA,TRBD1,TGTGCCAGCAGCCAAACAGGGGCCCCTTCCTACGAGCAGTACTTC,CASSQTGAPSYEQYF
TRBV6-5,TRBJ2-7,NA,TRBD1,TGTGCCAGCAGTTACTCCGGGGGACAGGGCCGTGACGAGCAGTACTTC,CASSYSGGQGRDEQYF
TRBV9,TRBJ2-5,NA,TRBD2,TGTGCCAGCAGCGTAGCTGTAGCGGGAGGGCCCATTGTACCGGAGACCCAGTACTTC,CASSVAVAGGPIVPETQYF
TRBV19,TRBJ1-2,NA,NA,TGTGCCAGTAGTCAGGTAGACTATGGCTACACCTTC,CASSQVDYGYTF
TRBV1,TRBJ2-4,NA,NA,TGCACCAGCAGCCGCGGACTCTCTTGGAGGGAAAACATTCAGTACTTC,CTSSRGLSWRENIQYF
TRBV19,TRBJ2-3,once,NA,TGTGCCAGTAGTATGGCGGGGGCGTGGGACACAGATACGCAGTATTTT,CASSMAGAWDTDTQYF
TRBV10-3,TRBJ2-4,NA,TRBD2,TGTGCCATCAGTGAGACCGGGACTAGCGGGAGCGGGGGCGGAAAAAACATTCAGTACTTC,CAISETGTSGSGGGKNIQYF
TRBV30,TRBJ2-2,once,TRBD2,TGTGCCTGGAGACGGACTAGTGTCGTAGGGGAGCTGTTTTTT,CAWRRTSVVGELFF
TRBV6-5,TRBJ1-1,NA,NA,TGTGCCAGCAGTCCTTACGGAGGGAACACTGAAGCTTTCTTT,CASSPYGGNTEAFF
TRBV14,TRBJ2-1,NA,TRBD2,TGTGCCAGCAGCCAAGATAACGGACTAGGGGATAATGAGCAGTTCTTC,CASSQDNGLGDNEQFF
TRBV19,TRBJ1-1,NA,NA,TGTGCCAGTAGTATTATCGGCGGGAACACTGAAGCTTTCTTT,CASSIIGGNTEAFF
TRBV29-1,TRBJ1-3,NA,NA,TGCAGCGCAGTTGGAAACACCATATATTTT,CSAVGNTIYF
TRBV27,TRBJ1-1,NA,NA,TGTGCCAGCAGTCCTGGAGGCATTACTGAAGCTTTCTTT,CASSPGGITEAFF
TRBV19,TRBJ1-1,once,NA,TGTGCCAGCCGTATTGGGGAGGGCAATACTGAAGCTTTCTTT,CASRIGEGNTEAFF
TRBV11-3,TRBJ2-1,NA,NA,TGTGCCAGCAGCTATCACGGCTCGGGGAGGAATGAGCAGTTCTTC,CASSYHGSGRNEQFF
TRBV25-1,TRBJ2-1,NA,NA,TGTGCCACCTCCGAGCCCTACAATGAGCAGTTCTTC,CATSEPYNEQFF
TRBV7-6,TRBJ2-2,NA,TRBD1,TGTGCCAGCAGCTTAGCGGGGGACAGCGCGAACACCGGGGAGCTGTTTTTT,CASSLAGDSANTGELFF
TRBV6-1,TRBJ1-4,NA,NA,TGTGCCAGCAGTTCCGGGTTGCAAGCAAAACTGTTTTTT,CASSSGLQAKLFF
TRBV18,TRBJ2-2,NA,NA,TGTGCCAGCTCACCAAGAAGGGACTCCTTGAACACCGGGGAGCTGTTTTTT,CASSPRRDSLNTGELFF
TRBV28,TRBJ2-2,once,TRBD2,TGTGCCAGCAGTTTTGTAGGACTAGCGGCATCTTACACCGGGGAGCTGTTTTTT,CASSFVGLAASYTGELFF
TRBV11-3,TRBJ1-1,once,NA,TGTGCCAGCAGCTTTGAGGGGAACACTGAAGCTTTCTTT,CASSFEGNTEAFF